This T cell receptor beta chain originates from a study of blood T cells in healthy people across ages. Through a sample-barcoded 5' primer and a J-beta primer mix, a second PCR was run for about 6 to 12 cycles. A single record per CDR3 protein comes from TCRdb applying MiXCR to the 5' RACE reads. The repertoire has about 830,000 distinct CDR3 sequences, under 80% of them found once; the top ten carry roughly a quarter. This clonotype was found once. The receptor was isolated from a young man in good health. Input material: blood.

CDR3 sequence reads: CSAERARPGTQYF. The CDR3 DNA reads as TGCAGCGCCGAAAGGGCCCGCCCGGGAACGCAGTATTTT. The chain has TRBV29-1 and TRBJ2-3, with D possibly being TRBD2 (5 bases). The V gene's germline CDR1 is SQVTM and CDR2 ANQGSEA. This CDR3 comprises 13 residues. The V end was cut by 7 bases, the J end by 9 bases, with 20 bases between.